A selection of T cell receptor beta chains follows, all from one sample in a study of identical twins. TCRdb re-derived calls from the 5' RACE reads in MiXCR, one entry per CDR3 protein. The sample records fewer than 800,000 distinct CDR3 sequences, 7.1% being singletons. The data also belong to a second study, concerning yellow fever vaccine responses in identical twins.

The sample taken for sequencing was PBMCs. The receptors shown here come from a woman under 30 in good health. The CDR3 runs from the conserved cysteine through the conserved F or W. D genes are given only for firm matches. For some rows the clone size is stated as once, few or many, or as a class when expanded; others skip it.

len | j_gene | abundance | v_gene | d_gene | CDR3aa | CDR3nt
11 | TRBJ1-3 | many | TRBV12-3/TRBV12-4 | . | CASSFENTIYF | TGTGCCAGCAGTTTTGAAAACACCATATATTTT
15 | TRBJ2-1 | few | TRBV6-5 | TRBD2 | CASSYSGGAGNEQFF | TGTGCCAGCAGCTACAGCGGGGGGGCAGGGAATGAGCAGTTCTTC
14 | TRBJ2-1 | many | TRBV12-3/TRBV12-4 | TRBD1 | CASSSRTGKGEQFF | TGTGCCAGCAGTTCCAGGACAGGGAAGGGTGAGCAGTTCTTC
16 | TRBJ2-1 | few | TRBV7-9 | TRBD1 | CASSPKNGQGRNEQFF | TGTGCCAGCAGCCCCAAGAATGGACAGGGGCGCAATGAGCAGTTCTTC
15 | TRBJ2-7 | few | TRBV9 | TRBD2 | CASSEAPSGSYEQYF | TGTGCCAGCAGCGAAGCGCCTAGCGGGAGTTACGAGCAGTACTTC
17 | TRBJ2-1 | . | TRBV3-1 | TRBD2 | CASSQAAIAGGDNEQFF | TGTGCCAGCAGCCAAGCAGCGATAGCGGGGGGAGACAATGAGCAGTTCTTC
15 | TRBJ2-5 | . | TRBV20-1 | TRBD1 | CSARGSTGGSETQYF | TGCAGTGCTAGAGGGTCGACAGGGGGCTCAGAGACCCAGTACTTC
14 | TRBJ2-7 | few | TRBV12-5 | . | CASGIYSGSYEQYF | TGTGCTAGTGGTATTTATAGCGGTTCCTACGAGCAGTACTTC
13 | TRBJ2-5 | . | TRBV2 | . | CASSRSFQETQYF | TGTGCCAGCAGTAGGTCATTCCAAGAGACCCAGTACTTC
19 | TRBJ1-1 | few | TRBV5-1 | . | CASSLVGTRSSNVETEAFF | TGCGCCAGCAGCTTGGTAGGGACCCGATCGTCCAATGTAGAGACTGAAGCTTTCTTT
13 | TRBJ2-5 | few | TRBV20-1 | . | CSARYRNLETQYF | TGCAGTGCTCGCTACAGGAATCTCGAGACCCAGTACTTC